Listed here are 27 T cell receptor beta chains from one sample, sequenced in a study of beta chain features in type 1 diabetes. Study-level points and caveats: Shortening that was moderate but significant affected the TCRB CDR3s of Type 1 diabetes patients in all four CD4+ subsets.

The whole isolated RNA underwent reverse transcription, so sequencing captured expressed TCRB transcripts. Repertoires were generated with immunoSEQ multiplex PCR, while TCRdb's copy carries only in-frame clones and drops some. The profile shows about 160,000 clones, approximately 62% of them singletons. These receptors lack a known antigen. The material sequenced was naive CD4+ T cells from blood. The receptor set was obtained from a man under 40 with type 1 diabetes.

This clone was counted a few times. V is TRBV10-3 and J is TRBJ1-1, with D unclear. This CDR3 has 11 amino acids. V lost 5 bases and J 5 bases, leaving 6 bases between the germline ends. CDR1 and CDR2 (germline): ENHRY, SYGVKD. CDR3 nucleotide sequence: TGTGCCATCAGTAGTGGGACTGAAGCTTTCTTT. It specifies CAISSGTEAFF.

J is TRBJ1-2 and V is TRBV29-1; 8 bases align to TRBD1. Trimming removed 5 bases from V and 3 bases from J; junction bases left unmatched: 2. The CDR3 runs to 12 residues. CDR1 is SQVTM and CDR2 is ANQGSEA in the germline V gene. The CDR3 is CSVSGGYYGYTF. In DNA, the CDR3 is TGCAGCGTTTCAGGGGGCTACTATGGCTACACCTTC.

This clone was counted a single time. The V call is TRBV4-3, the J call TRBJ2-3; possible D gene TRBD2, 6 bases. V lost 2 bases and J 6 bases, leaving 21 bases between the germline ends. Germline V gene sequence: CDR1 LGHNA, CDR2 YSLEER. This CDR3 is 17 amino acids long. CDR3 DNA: TGCGCCAGCAGCCAATCTCCCCGGGGGTCTTCTTCGGATACGCAGTATTTT. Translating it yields CASSQSPRGSSSDTQYF.

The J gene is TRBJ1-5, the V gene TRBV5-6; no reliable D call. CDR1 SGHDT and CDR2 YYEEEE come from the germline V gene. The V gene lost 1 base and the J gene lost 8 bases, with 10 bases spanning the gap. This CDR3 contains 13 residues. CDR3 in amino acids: CASSLRRAEPQHF. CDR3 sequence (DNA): TGTGCCAGCAGCTTGAGGAGGGCAGAGCCCCAGCATTTT. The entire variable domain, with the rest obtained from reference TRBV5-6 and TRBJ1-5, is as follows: DAGVTQSPTHLIKTRGQQVTLRCSPKSGHDTVSWYQQALGQGPQFIFQYYEEEERQRGNFPDRFSGHQFPNYSSELNVNALLLGDSALYLCASSLRRAEPQHFGDGTRLSIL.

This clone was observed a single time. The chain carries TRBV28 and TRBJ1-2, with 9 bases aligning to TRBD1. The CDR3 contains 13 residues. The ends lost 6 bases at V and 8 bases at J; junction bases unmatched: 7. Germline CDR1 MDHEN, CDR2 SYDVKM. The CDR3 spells CASSLDRGYGYTF. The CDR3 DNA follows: TGTGCCAGCAGCCTTGACAGGGGGTACGGCTACACCTTC.

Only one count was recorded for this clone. CDR3 sequence (DNA): TGTGCCTGGAGTGTAGGGGGGGCTGAGACCCAGTACTTC. Residues: CAWSVGGAETQYF. V gene TRBV30 combines with J gene TRBJ2-5, with a weak D call TRBD2 (7 bases). V dropped 0 bases and J dropped 5 bases, with 10 bases sitting between them. The CDR3 contains 13 residues. CDR1 GTSNPN and CDR2 SVGIG come from the germline V gene (reference sequence).

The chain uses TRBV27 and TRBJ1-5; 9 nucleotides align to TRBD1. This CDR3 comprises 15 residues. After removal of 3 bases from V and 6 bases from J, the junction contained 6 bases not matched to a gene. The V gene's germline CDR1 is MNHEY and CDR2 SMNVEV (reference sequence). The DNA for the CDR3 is TGTGCCAGCAGTTTGGGGGACAGGGATGGTCAGCCCCAGCATTTT. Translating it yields CASSLGDRDGQPQHF.

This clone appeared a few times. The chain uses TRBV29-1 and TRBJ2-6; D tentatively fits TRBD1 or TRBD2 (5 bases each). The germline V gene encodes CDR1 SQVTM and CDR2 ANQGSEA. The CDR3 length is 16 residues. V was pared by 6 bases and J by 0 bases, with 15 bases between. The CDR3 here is CSVDGTDSSGANVLTF. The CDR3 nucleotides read TGCAGCGTGGACGGGACCGACAGCTCTGGGGCCAACGTCCTGACTTTC.

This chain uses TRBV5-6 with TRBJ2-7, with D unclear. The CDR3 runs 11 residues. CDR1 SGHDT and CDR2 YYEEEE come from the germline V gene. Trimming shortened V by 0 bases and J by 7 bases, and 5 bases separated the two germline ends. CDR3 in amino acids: CASSLVNEQYF. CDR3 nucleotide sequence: TGTGCCAGCAGCTTGGTCAATGAGCAGTACTTC.

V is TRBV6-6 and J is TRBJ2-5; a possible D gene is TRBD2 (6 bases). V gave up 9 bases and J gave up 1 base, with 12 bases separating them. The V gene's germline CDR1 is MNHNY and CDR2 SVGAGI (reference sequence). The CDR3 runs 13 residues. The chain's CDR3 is CASSQGLQETQYF. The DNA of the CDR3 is TGTGCCAGTAGCCAGGGACTCCAAGAGACCCAGTACTTC.

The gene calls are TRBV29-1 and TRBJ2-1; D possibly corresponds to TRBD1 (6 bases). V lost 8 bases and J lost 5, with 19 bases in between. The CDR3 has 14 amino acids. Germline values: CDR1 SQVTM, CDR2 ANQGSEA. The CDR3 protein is CSTRGPQGNNEQFF. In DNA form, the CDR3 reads TGCAGCACCCGCGGGCCACAGGGAAACAATGAGCAGTTCTTC.

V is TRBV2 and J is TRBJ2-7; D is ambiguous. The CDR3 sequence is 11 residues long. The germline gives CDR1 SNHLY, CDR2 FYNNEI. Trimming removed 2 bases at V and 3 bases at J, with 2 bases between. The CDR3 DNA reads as TGTGCCAGCAGTGAAATCTACGAGCAGTACTTC. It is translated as CASSEIYEQYF.

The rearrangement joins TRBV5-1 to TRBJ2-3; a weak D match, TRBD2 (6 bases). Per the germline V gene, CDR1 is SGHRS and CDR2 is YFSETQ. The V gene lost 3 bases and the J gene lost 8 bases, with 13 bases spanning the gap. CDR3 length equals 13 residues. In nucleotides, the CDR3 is TGCGCCAGCAGCTACGAGGGACTTATTACGCAGTATTTT. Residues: CASSYEGLITQYF.

The CDR3 protein is CASSSEQGSYYEQYF. CDR3 coding DNA: TGTGCCAGCAGTTCGGAACAGGGGTCCTACTACGAGCAGTACTTC. The chain combines TRBV2 with TRBJ2-7; TRBD1 aligns across 7 bases. CDR3 size: 15 residues. The ends lost 5 bases at V and 3 bases at J; junction bases unmatched: 10. Germline assignment: CDR1 SNHLY and CDR2 FYNNEI.

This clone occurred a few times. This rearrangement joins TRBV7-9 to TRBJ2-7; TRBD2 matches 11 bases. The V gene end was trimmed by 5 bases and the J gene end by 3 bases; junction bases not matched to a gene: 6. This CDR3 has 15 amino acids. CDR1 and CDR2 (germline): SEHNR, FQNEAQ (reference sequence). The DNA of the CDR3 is TGTGCCAGCAGCCAACTAGCGGGGGCCCTCTACGAGCAGTACTTC. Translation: CASSQLAGALYEQYF.

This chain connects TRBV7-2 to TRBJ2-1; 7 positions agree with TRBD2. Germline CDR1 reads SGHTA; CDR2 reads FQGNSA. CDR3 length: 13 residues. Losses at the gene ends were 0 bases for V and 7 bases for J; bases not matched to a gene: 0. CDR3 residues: CASSLAGGNEQFF. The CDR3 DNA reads TGTGCCAGCAGCTTAGCGGGAGGGAATGAGCAGTTCTTC.

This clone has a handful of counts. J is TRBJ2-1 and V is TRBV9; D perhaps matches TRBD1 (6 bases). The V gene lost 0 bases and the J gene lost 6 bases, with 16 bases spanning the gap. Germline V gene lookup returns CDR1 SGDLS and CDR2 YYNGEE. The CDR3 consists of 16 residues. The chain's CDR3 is CASSVGRGSLGNEQFF. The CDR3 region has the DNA TGTGCCAGCAGCGTAGGAAGGGGGTCCCTTGGCAATGAGCAGTTCTTC.

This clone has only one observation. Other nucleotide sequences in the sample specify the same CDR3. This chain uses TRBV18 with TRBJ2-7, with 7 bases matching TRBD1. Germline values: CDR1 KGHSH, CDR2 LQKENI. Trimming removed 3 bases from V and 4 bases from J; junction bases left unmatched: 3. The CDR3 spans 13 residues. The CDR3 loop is CASSPQGVYEQYF. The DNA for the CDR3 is TGTGCCAGCTCACCCCAGGGGGTTTACGAGCAGTACTTC.

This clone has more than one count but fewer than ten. For the CDR3, the DNA is TGTGCCAGCAGCGTAGAGATCGAAAATTCACCCCTCCACTTT. Amino acid sequence: CASSVEIENSPLHF. The chain joins TRBV9 to TRBJ1-6; D uncertain. The CDR3 contains 14 residues. The germline V gene encodes CDR1 SGDLS and CDR2 YYNGEE. V was trimmed by 0 bases and J by 7 bases, leaving 8 bases between them. The entire variable domain, with the rest obtained from reference TRBV9 and TRBJ1-6, is as follows: DSGVTQTPKHLITATGQRVTLRCSPRSGDLSVYWYQQSLDQGLQFLIQYYNGEERAKGNILERFSAQQFPDLHSELNLSSLELGDSALYFCASSVEIENSPLHFGNGTRLTVT.

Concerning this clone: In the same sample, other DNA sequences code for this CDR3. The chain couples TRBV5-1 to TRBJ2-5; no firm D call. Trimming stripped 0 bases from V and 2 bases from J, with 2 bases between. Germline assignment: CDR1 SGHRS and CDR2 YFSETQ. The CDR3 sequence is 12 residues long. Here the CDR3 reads CASSLEQETQYF. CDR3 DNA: TGCGCCAGCAGCTTGGAACAAGAGACCCAGTACTTC.

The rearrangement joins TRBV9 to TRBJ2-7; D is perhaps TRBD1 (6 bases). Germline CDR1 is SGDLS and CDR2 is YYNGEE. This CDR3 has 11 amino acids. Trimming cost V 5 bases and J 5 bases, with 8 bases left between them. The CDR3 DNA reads TGTGCCAGCAGTCAGGGGAACGAGCAGTACTTC. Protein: CASSQGNEQYF. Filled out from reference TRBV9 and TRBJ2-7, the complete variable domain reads DSGVTQTPKHLITATGQRVTLRCSPRSGDLSVYWYQQSLDQGLQFLIQYYNGEERAKGNILERFSAQQFPDLHSELNLSSLELGDSALYFCASSQGNEQYFGPGTRLTVT.

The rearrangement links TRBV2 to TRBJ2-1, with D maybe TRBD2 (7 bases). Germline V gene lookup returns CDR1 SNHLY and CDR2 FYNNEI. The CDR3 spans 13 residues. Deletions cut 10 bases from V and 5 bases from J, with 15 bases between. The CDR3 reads CATNVGGHNEQFF. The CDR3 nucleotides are TGTGCCACCAACGTGGGGGGGCACAATGAGCAGTTCTTC. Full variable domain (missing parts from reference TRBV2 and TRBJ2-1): EPEVTQTPSHQVTQMGQEVILRCVPISNHLYFYWYRQILGQKVEFLVSFYNNEISEKSEIFDDQFSVERPDGSNFTLKIRSTKLEDSAMYFCATNVGGHNEQFFGPGTRLTVL.

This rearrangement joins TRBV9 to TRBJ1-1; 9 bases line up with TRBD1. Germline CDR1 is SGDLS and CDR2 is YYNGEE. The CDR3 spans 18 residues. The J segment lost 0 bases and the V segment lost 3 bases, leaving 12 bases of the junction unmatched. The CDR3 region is CASSASLGTGLMNTEAFF. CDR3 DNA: TGTGCCAGCAGCGCTTCTTTGGGGACAGGGTTAATGAACACTGAAGCTTTCTTT. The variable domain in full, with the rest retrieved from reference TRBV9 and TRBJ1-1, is DSGVTQTPKHLITATGQRVTLRCSPRSGDLSVYWYQQSLDQGLQFLIQYYNGEERAKGNILERFSAQQFPDLHSELNLSSLELGDSALYFCASSASLGTGLMNTEAFFGQGTRLTVV.

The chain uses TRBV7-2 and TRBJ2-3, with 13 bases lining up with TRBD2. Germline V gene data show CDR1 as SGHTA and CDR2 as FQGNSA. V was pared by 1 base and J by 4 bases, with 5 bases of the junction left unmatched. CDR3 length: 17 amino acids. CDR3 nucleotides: TGTGCCAGCAGCTTAGGACTAGCGGGGGGCCGGGCAGATACGCAGTATTTT. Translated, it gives CASSLGLAGGRADTQYF.

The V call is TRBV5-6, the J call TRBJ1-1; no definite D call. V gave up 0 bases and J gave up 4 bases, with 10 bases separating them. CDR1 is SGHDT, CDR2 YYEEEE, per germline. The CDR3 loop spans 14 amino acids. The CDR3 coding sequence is TGTGCCAGCAGCTTGGTAACAGCCGGCACTGAAGCTTTCTTT. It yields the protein CASSLVTAGTEAFF.

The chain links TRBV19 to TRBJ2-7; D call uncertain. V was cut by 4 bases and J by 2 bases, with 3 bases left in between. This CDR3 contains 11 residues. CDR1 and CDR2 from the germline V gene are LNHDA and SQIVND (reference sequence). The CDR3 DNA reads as TGTGCCAGTAGTACGACCTACGAGCAGTACTTC. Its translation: CASSTTYEQYF.

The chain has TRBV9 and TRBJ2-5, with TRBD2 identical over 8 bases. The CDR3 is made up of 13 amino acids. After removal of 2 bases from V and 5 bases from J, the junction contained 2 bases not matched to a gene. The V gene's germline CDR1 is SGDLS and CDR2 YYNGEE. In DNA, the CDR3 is TGTGCCAGCAGCGTCGGACTAGCCGAGACCCAGTACTTC. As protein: CASSVGLAETQYF.